Following are 14 T cell receptor beta chains from one sample sequenced in a study of blood T cell repertoires in COVID-19. This table comes from immunoSEQ multiplex PCR, and its TCRdb copy is limited to in-frame clones, with some not included. The table has 220,000 or so clones, roughly 80% seen once. Sequenced sample: PBMCs or T cells enriched from blood (not recorded which). The receptors here all came from a middle-aged woman with acute COVID-19.

The chain is built from TRBV7-3 and TRBJ2-2; 9 bases match TRBD1. The germline CDR1 and CDR2 sequences are SGHTA and FQGTGA. V lost 8 bases to trimming and J lost 6 bases; unmatched junction nucleotides: 1. This CDR3 is built from 12 residues. The CDR3 sequence is CASGQGSGELFF. CDR3 nucleotides: TGTGCCAGCGGACAGGGGTCCGGGGAGCTGTTTTTT.

This chain connects TRBV21-1 to TRBJ2-3; the table's D call of TRBD2 was not tested on the DNA. TRBV21-1 is deemed a pseudogene. This CDR3 comprises 15 residues. The CDR3 protein is CASGQRGEITDTQYF. In DNA, the CDR3 is TGTGCCAGCGGGCAGCGGGGGGAGATCACAGATACGCAGTATTTT.

This clone was counted between two and nine times. The rearrangement links TRBV2 to TRBJ2-3, with 13 bases aligning to TRBD2. Germline CDR1 is SNHLY and CDR2 is FYNNEI. J gave up 3 bases and V 7 bases, and 7 bases lay outside the gene matches. The CDR3 loop spans 16 amino acids. CDR3 in amino acids: CASIRTSGGMTDTQYF. In DNA, the CDR3 is TGTGCCAGCATTAGGACTAGCGGGGGTATGACAGATACGCAGTATTTT.

The chain joins TRBV6-6 to TRBJ2-3; a weak D match, TRBD1 (6 bases). The germline V gene has CDR1 MNHNY and CDR2 SVGAGI (reference sequence). The CDR3 is 16 residues long. Trimming stripped 5 bases from V and 3 bases from J, with 18 bases between. CDR3 sequence: CASSRNGAGETDTQYF. DNA of the CDR3: TGTGCCAGCAGTCGAAATGGGGCAGGGGAAACAGATACGCAGTATTTT.

The CDR3 coding sequence is TGTGCCAGTAGTACCGTAGCGGGAGTAGGAGATACGCAGTATTTT. It specifies CASSTVAGVGDTQYF. The V call is TRBV19, the J call TRBJ2-3; 9 bases are shared with TRBD2. The CDR3 extends over 15 amino acids. The germline CDR1 and CDR2 sequences are LNHDA and SQIVND (reference sequence). The V gene end was trimmed by 4 bases and the J gene end by 5 bases; junction bases not matched to a gene: 7.

As for this clone: Compared with germline, one end of the junction differs, possibly owing to a read error. This rearrangement joins TRBV7-2 to TRBJ1-4, with D possibly being TRBD1 (6 bases). Germline assignment: CDR1 SGHTA and CDR2 FQGNSA. CDR3 length equals 14 residues. The CDR3 sequence is CVSSLGGGGEKLFF. The CDR3 coding sequence is TGTGTCAGCAGCTTAGGGGGAGGAGGTGAAAAACTGTTTTTT.

This chain links TRBV7-8 with TRBJ2-5, with 7 bases that match TRBD1. Germline CDR1 reads SGHVS; CDR2 reads FQNEAQ. Trimming removed 5 bases from V and 7 bases from J; junction bases left unmatched: 16. The CDR3 runs to 16 residues. CDR3 sequence (DNA): TGTGCCAGCAGCCCACGGACAGGATCTTTCTTGGGGACCCAGTACTTC. Encoded protein: CASSPRTGSFLGTQYF.

The chain combines TRBV7-3 with TRBJ1-1; TRBD1 is a possible D gene (6 bases). This CDR3 is built from 14 residues. The V end lost 3 bases, the J end lost 2 bases, and 10 bases lay between the germline ends. Germline V gene data show CDR1 as SGHTA and CDR2 as FQGTGA. The DNA of the CDR3 is TGTGCCAGCAGCTTGGGACATACAAACACTGAAGCTTTCTTT. Translation: CASSLGHTNTEAFF.

CDR3: CASSPFGSGTFGFEQFF. DNA of the CDR3: TGTGCCAGCTCACCCTTCGGAAGCGGGACCTTTGGGTTTGAGCAGTTCTTC. The chain couples TRBV18 to TRBJ2-1, with 7 bases aligning to TRBD2. The CDR3 consists of 17 residues. Germline CDR1 KGHSH, CDR2 LQKENI. Unmatched junction bases numbered 17, after V lost 3 bases and J lost 9 bases.

The J gene is TRBJ1-1, the V gene TRBV19, with 7 bases identical to TRBD1. The V and J ends lost 5 bases and 8 bases, in that order; junction bases with no gene match: 5. The CDR3 is made up of 12 amino acids. Germline values: CDR1 LNHDA, CDR2 SQIVND (reference sequence). The CDR3 spells CASSLDRVEAFF. CDR3 nucleotides: TGTGCCAGTAGTCTCGACAGGGTAGAAGCTTTCTTT.

This chain connects TRBV5-1 to TRBJ1-2; tentative D call: TRBD1 (5 bases). Germline V gives CDR1 SGHRS, CDR2 YFSETQ. Trimming took 0 bases from V and 4 from J, leaving 10 bases between them. This CDR3 is 14 amino acids long. The CDR3 protein is CASSLGQGPYGYTF. CDR3 DNA: TGCGCCAGCAGCTTGGGTCAGGGTCCCTATGGCTACACCTTC.

J is TRBJ2-3 and V is TRBV4-2; 8 bases are shared with TRBD2. CDR3 length: 17 residues. Germline V CDR1 and CDR2: LGHNA, YNFKEQ. V dropped 4 bases and J dropped 0; count of bases not matched to a gene: 9. CDR3 DNA: TGTGCCAGCAGCCGAGAGACGGGGGGGCCGAGCACAGATACGCAGTATTTT. As protein: CASSRETGGPSTDTQYF.

The chain uses TRBV19 and TRBJ1-1, with D possibly being TRBD1 (5 bases). Trimming shortened V by 4 bases and J by 4 bases, and 10 bases separated the two germline ends. The V gene's germline CDR1 is LNHDA and CDR2 SQIVND (reference sequence). CDR3 length: 13 amino acids. This CDR3 reads CASSTGIGTEAFF. Here the CDR3 DNA reads TGTGCCAGTAGTACAGGGATAGGCACTGAAGCTTTCTTT. Full variable domain (outside the CDR3, taken from reference TRBV19 and TRBJ1-1): DGGITQSPKYLFRKEGQNVTLSCEQNLNHDAMYWYRQDPGQGLRLIYYSQIVNDFQKGDIAEGYSVSREKKESFPLTVTSAQKNPTAFYLCASSTGIGTEAFFGQGTRLTVV.

This chain joins TRBV5-4 and TRBJ2-2; D call uncertain. The germline V gene has CDR1 SGHNT and CDR2 YYREEE (reference sequence). This CDR3 contains 12 residues. V was cut by 4 bases and J by 4 bases, with 5 bases left in between. CDR3: CASSGFTGELFF. Written as DNA, the CDR3 is TGTGCCAGCAGCGGCTTCACCGGGGAGCTGTTTTTT. The full variable domain, its missing parts supplied by reference TRBV5-4 and TRBJ2-2, is ETGVTQSPTHLIKTRGQQVTLRCSSQSGHNTVSWYQQALGQGPQFIFQYYREEENGRGNFPPRFSGLQFPNYSSELNVNALELDDSALYLCASSGFTGELFFGEGSRLTVL.